The rows below give T cell receptor beta chains drawn from one sample of a study of shared clonotypes between healthy human individuals. Measured with immunoSEQ multiplex PCR; TCRdb has only the in-frame clones, and not every one. This sample has a few million clones, with 90% to 97% found just once. The specimen was naive CD4+ T cells sorted from blood. All receptors derive from a man between 18 and 35 years old in good health. CDR3s leave out the opening cysteine and the closing phenylalanine or tryptophan. A D gene is named only where the DNA matches it firmly.

len	v_gene	d_gene	j_gene	CDR3aa
11	TRBV5-6	.	TRBJ1-1	ASSLQGNTEAF
11	TRBV7-6	.	TRBJ2-7	ASSLGLNYEQY
12	TRBV7-9	.	TRBJ2-5	ASSLQGLGETQY
12	TRBV19	.	TRBJ1-5	ASSTTGATGAQH
15	TRBV10-3	.	TRBJ2-3	AISESFPWGTTDTQY
13	TRBV2	.	TRBJ1-5	ASSESGQSNQPQH
13	TRBV13	.	TRBJ1-3	ASSLKTGSGNTIY
15	TRBV28	TRBD1	TRBJ1-1	ASSLFPGTGPNTEAF
9	TRBV30	TRBD1	TRBJ1-2	AWGTGYGYT
11	TRBV5-1	.	TRBJ2-3	ASSLVGRDTQY
10	TRBV19	.	TRBJ2-1	ASSMWLSEQF
11	TRBV6-5	.	TRBJ2-3	ASIGPGTDTQY
13	TRBV11-2	.	TRBJ2-3	ASSFSLIGAVTQY
13	TRBV5-4	.	TRBJ1-2	ASSFGGVGDYGYT
14	TRBV2	.	TRBJ1-2	ASRTGTQGSGTGYT
10	TRBV18	.	TRBJ2-7	ASSQGTHEQY
15	TRBV18	.	TRBJ1-3	ASSLGRGPRSGNTIY
11	TRBV30	.	TRBJ1-4	AWSPRTAEKLF
14	TRBV30	TRBD2	TRBJ2-5	AWSGGLAGERETQY
13	TRBV30	.	TRBJ2-5	AWAPSQGVIETQY
14	TRBV7-9	.	TRBJ2-2	ASSASSGPNTGELF
11	TRBV2	.	TRBJ1-2	ASSDRPRDGYT
13	TRBV6-5	TRBD2	TRBJ2-5	ASRRRDYPQETQY
11	TRBV29-1	.	TRBJ1-1	SVSTGMNTEAF
11	TRBV9	.	TRBJ1-3	ASSVASGNTIY
16	TRBV12-5	TRBD1	TRBJ1-3	ASGLRGQGDSSGNTIY
9	TRBV28	.	TRBJ2-1	ASTTGNEQF
13	TRBV19	.	TRBJ2-3	ASSSVEKGTDTQY
16	TRBV28	TRBD2	TRBJ2-7	ASSSTGGRTSGIYEQY
11	TRBV30	.	TRBJ2-1	AWSEDKYNEQF
12	TRBV5-4	TRBD1	TRBJ1-1	ASSATGVDTEAF
16	TRBV4-1	TRBD2	TRBJ2-2	ASSQDGLAGARTGELF
15	TRBV6-4	TRBD2	TRBJ2-5	ASPIPPGLANQETQY
13	TRBV19	.	TRBJ2-2	VSTPGKFNTGELF
13	TRBV27	.	TRBJ2-4	ASSWEVGTKNIQY
12	TRBV7-9	TRBD2	TRBJ2-1	ASSPTGLGVEQF
11	TRBV27	.	TRBJ1-5	ASSFAVNQPQH
15	TRBV7-2	TRBD2	TRBJ2-1	ASSLRGLAGAYNEQF
16	TRBV5-6	TRBD1	TRBJ1-5	ASSSRQGRRLSNQPQH